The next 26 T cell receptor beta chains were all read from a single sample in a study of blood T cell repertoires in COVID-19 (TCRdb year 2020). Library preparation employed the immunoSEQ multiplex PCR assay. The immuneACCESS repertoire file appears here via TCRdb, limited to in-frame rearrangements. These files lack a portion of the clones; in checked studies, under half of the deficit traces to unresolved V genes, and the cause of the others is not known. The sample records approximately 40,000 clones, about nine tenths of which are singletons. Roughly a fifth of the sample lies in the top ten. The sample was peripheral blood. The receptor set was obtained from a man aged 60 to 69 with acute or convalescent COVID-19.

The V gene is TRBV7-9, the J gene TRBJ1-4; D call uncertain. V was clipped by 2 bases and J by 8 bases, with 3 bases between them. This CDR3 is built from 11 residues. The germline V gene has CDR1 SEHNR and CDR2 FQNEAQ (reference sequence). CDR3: CASSLQEKLFF. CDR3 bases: TGTGCCAGCAGCTTACAGGAAAAACTGTTTTTT. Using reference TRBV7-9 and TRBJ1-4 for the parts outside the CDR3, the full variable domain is DTGVSQNPRHKITKRGQNVTFRCDPISEHNRLYWYRQTLGQGPEFLTYFQNEAQLEKSRLLSDRFSAERPKGSFSTLEIQRTEQGDSAMYLCASSLQEKLFFGSGTQLSVL.

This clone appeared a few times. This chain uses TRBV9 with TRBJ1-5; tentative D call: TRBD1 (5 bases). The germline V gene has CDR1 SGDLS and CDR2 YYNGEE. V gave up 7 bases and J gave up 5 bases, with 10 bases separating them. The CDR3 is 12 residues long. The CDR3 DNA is TGTGCCAGCGGGGGGATAGATCAGCCCCAGCATTTT. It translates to CASGGIDQPQHF.

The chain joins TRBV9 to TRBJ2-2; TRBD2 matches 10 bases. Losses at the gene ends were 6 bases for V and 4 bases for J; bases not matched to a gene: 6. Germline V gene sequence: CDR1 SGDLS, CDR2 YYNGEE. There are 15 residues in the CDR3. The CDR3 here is CASNPSGRSTGELFF. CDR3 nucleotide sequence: TGTGCCAGCAACCCTAGCGGGAGAAGCACCGGGGAGCTGTTTTTT.

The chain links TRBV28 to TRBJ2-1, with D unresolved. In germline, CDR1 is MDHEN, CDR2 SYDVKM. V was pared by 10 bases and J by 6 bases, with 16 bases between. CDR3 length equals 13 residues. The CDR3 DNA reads TGTGCCACTACCTTACTTGGTGTCAATGAGCAGTTCTTC. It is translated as CATTLLGVNEQFF.

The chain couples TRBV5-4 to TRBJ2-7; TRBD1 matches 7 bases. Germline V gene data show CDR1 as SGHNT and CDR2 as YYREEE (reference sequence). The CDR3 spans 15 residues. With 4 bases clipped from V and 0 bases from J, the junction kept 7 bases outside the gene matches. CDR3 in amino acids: CASSTWTGSSYEQYF. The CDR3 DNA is TGTGCCAGCAGCACGTGGACAGGTAGCTCCTACGAGCAGTACTTC.

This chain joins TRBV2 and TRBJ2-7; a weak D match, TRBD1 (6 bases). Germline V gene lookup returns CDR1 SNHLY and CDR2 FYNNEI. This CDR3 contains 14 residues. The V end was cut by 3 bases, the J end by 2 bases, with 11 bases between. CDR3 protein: CASSEGHTTYEQYF. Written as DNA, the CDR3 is TGTGCCAGCAGTGAGGGACACACGACCTACGAGCAGTACTTC.

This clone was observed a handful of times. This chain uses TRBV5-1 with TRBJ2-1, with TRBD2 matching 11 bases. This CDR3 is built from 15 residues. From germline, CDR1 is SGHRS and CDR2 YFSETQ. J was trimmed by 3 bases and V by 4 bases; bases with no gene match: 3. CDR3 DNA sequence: TGCGCCAGCAGCGCCACTAGCGGGGGCTACAATGAGCAGTTCTTC. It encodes CASSATSGGYNEQFF.

The CDR3 is CASSLLQGKAYEQYF. CDR3 coding DNA: TGCGCCAGCAGCTTGCTGCAGGGGAAGGCCTACGAGCAGTACTTC. The rearrangement joins TRBV5-1 to TRBJ2-7, with a weak D call TRBD1 (6 bases). Germline V CDR1 and CDR2: SGHRS, YFSETQ. V was trimmed by 1 base and J by 2 bases, leaving 13 bases between them. This CDR3 contains 15 residues.

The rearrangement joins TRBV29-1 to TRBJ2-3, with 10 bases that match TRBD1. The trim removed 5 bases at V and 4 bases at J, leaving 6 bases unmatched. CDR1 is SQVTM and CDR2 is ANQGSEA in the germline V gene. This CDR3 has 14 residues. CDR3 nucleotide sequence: TGCAGCGTTCTCCGGGACAGGGGACCAGATACGCAGTATTTT. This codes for CSVLRDRGPDTQYF.

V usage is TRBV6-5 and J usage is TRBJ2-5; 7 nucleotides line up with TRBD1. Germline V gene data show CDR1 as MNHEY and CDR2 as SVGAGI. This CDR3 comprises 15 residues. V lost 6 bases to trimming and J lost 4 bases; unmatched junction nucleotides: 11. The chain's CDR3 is CASRPGQVQGETQYF. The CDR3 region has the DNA TGTGCCAGCAGACCCGGACAGGTACAAGGAGAGACCCAGTACTTC.

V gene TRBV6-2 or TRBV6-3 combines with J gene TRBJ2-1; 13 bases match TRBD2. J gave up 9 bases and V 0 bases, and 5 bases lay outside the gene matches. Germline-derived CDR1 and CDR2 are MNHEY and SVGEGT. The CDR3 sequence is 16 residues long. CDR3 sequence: CASSYSMGLAGSEQFF. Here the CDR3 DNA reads TGTGCCAGCAGTTACTCAATGGGACTAGCGGGATCTGAGCAGTTCTTC.

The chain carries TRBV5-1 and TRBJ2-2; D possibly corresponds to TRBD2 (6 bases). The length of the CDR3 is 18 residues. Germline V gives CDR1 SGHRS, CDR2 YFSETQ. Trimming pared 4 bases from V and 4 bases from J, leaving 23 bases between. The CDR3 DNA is TGCGCCAGCAGCCCCGGGCGGGGCGTAGCGGAAATCACCGGGGAGCTGTTTTTT. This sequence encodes CASSPGRGVAEITGELFF.

CDR3 nucleotides: TGTGCCAGCAGTCCTACAGGGGGGACTAGCGGCAATGAGCAGTTCTTC. Amino acid sequence: CASSPTGGTSGNEQFF. J is TRBJ2-1 and V is TRBV6-6; 11 bases are a match to TRBD2. With 5 bases clipped from V and 6 bases from J, the junction kept 9 bases outside the gene matches. The CDR3 has 16 residues. Germline V gene lookup returns CDR1 MNHNY and CDR2 SVGAGI (reference sequence).

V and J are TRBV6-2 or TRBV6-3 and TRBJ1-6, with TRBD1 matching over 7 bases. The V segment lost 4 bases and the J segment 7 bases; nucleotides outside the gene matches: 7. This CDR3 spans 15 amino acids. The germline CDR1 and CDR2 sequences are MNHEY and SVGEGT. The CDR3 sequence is CASSFRDSSNSPLHF. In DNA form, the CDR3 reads TGTGCCAGCAGTTTCCGGGACAGCTCAAATTCACCCCTCCACTTT.

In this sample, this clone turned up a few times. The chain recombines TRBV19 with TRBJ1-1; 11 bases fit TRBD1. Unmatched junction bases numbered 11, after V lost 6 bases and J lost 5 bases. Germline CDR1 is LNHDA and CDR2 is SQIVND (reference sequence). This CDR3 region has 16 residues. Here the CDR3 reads CASRYLPGQGETEAFF. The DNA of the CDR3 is TGTGCCAGTAGATACTTACCGGGACAGGGGGAGACTGAAGCTTTCTTT. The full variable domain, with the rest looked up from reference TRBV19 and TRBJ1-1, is DGGITQSPKYLFRKEGQNVTLSCEQNLNHDAMYWYRQDPGQGLRLIYYSQIVNDFQKGDIAEGYSVSREKKESFPLTVTSAQKNPTAFYLCASRYLPGQGETEAFFGQGTRLTVV.

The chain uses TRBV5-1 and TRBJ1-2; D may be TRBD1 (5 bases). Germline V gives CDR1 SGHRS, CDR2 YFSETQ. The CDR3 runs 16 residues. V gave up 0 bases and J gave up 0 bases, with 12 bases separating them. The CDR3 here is CASSLVGGEANYGYTF. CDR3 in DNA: TGCGCCAGCAGCTTGGTGGGGGGAGAAGCTAACTATGGCTACACCTTC.

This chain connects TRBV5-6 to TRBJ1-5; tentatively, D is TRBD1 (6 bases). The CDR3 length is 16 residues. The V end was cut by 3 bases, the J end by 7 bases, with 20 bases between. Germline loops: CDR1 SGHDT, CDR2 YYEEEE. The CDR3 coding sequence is TGTGCCAGCAGCTCTTGGCCCGACAGGTGGAGGCAGCCCCAGCATTTT. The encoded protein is CASSSWPDRWRQPQHF. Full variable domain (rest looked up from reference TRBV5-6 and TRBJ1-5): DAGVTQSPTHLIKTRGQQVTLRCSPKSGHDTVSWYQQALGQGPQFIFQYYEEEERQRGNFPDRFSGHQFPNYSSELNVNALLLGDSALYLCASSSWPDRWRQPQHFGDGTRLSIL.

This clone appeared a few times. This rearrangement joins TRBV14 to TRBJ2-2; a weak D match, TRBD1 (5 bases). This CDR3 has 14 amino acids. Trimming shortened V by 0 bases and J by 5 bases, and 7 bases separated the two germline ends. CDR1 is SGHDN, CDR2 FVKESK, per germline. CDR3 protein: CASSQEWTTGELFF. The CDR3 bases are TGTGCCAGCAGCCAAGAATGGACAACCGGGGAGCTGTTTTTT.

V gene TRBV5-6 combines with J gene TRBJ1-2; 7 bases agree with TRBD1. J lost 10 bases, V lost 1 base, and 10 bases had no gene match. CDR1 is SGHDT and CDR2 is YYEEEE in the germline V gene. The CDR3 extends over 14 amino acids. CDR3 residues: CASSLFGTATYYTF. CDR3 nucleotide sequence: TGTGCCAGCAGCTTGTTCGGGACAGCTACCTACTACACCTTC.

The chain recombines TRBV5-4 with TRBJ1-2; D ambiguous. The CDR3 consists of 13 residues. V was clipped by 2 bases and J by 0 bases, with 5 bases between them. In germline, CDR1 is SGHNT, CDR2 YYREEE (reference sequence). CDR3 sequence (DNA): TGTGCCAGCAGCTTAGGAGCTAACTATGGCTACACCTTC. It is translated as CASSLGANYGYTF.

The CDR3 DNA follows: TGTGCCAGCAGTTACTCGGGCAGATCGGACTATGGCTACACCTTC. Translation gives CASSYSGRSDYGYTF. This chain uses TRBV6-5 with TRBJ1-2; D gene unclear. The CDR3 has 15 amino acids. Per the germline V gene, CDR1 is MNHEY and CDR2 is SVGAGI. Trimming left V 0 bases short and J 3 bases short, with 11 bases between.

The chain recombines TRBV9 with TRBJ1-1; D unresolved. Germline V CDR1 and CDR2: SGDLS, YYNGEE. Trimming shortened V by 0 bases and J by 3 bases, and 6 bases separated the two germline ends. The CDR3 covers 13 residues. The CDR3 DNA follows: TGTGCCAGCAGCGTAGAGAGAGACACTGAAGCTTTCTTT. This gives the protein CASSVERDTEAFF. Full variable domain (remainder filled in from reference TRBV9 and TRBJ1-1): DSGVTQTPKHLITATGQRVTLRCSPRSGDLSVYWYQQSLDQGLQFLIQYYNGEERAKGNILERFSAQQFPDLHSELNLSSLELGDSALYFCASSVERDTEAFFGQGTRLTVV.

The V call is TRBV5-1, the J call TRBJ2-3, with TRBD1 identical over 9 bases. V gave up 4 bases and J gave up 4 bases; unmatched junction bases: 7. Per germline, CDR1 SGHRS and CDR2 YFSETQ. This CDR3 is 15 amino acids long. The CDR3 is CASSRGQGLPDTQYF. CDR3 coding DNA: TGCGCCAGCAGCCGAGGACAGGGGCTCCCAGATACGCAGTATTTT.

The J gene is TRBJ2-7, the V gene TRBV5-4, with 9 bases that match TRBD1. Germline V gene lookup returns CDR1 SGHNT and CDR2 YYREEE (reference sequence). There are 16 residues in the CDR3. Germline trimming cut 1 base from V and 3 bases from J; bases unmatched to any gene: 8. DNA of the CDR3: TGTGCCAGCAGCTTGCAAGGTCCGGGACAGGGCTACGAGCAGTACTTC. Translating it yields CASSLQGPGQGYEQYF. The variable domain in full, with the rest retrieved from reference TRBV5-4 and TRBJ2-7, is ETGVTQSPTHLIKTRGQQVTLRCSSQSGHNTVSWYQQALGQGPQFIFQYYREEENGRGNFPPRFSGLQFPNYSSELNVNALELDDSALYLCASSLQGPGQGYEQYFGPGTRLTVT.

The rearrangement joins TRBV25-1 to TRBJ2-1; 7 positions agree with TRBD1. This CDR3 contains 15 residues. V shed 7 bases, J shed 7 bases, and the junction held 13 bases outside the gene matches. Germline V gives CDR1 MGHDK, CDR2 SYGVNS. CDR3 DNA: TGTGCCAGCAAGGAGACAGGGTTCCCCTTTAATGAGCAGTTCTTC. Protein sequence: CASKETGFPFNEQFF.

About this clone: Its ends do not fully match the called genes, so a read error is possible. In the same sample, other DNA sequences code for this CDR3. The CDR3 spells CASSFSRVNTEAFF. The CDR3 DNA is TGTGCCAGCAGCTTTTCCCGGGTGAACACTGAGGCTTTCTTT. This sequence joins TRBV7-9 and TRBJ1-1; D is uncertain. Germline values: CDR1 SEHNR, CDR2 FQNEAQ (reference sequence). The length of the CDR3 is 14 residues.